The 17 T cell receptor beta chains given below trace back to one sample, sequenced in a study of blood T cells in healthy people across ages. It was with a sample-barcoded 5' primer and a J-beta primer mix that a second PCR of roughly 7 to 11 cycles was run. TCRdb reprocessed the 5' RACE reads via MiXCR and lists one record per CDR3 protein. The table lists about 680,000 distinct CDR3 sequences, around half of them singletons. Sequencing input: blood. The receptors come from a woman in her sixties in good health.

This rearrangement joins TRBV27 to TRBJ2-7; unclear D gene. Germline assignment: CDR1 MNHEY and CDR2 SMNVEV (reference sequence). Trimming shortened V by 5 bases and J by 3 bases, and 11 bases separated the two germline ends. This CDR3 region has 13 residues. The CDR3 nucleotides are TGTGCCAGCAGTCCGAAACAGCGCTACGAGCAGTACTTC. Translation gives CASSPKQRYEQYF.

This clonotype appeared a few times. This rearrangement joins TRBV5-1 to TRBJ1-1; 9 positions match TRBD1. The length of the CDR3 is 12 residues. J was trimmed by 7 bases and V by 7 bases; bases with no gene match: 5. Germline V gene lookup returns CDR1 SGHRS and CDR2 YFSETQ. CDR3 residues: CASGGQGGEAFF. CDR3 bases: TGCGCCAGCGGGGGACAGGGCGGTGAAGCTTTCTTT. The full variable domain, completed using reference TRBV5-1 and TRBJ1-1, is KAGVTQTPRYLIKTRGQQVTLSCSPISGHRSVSWYQQTPGQGLQFLFEYFSETQRNKGNFPGRFSGRQFSNSRSEMNVSTLELGDSALYLCASGGQGGEAFFGQGTRLTVV.

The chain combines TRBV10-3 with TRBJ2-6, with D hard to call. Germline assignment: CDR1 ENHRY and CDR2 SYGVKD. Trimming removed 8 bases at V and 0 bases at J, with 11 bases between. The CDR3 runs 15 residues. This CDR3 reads CAIEDPSSGANVLTF. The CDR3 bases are TGTGCCATCGAGGACCCTAGCTCTGGGGCCAACGTCCTGACTTTC.

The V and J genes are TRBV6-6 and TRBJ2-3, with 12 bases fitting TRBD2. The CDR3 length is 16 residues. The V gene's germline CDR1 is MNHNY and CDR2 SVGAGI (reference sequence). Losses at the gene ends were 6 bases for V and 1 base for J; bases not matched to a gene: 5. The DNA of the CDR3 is TGTGCCAGCAGACCTAGGACTAGCGGGGGCACAGATACGCAGTATTTT. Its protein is CASRPRTSGGTDTQYF.

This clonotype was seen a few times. CDR3 residues: CASSGDGDTQYF. CDR3 DNA: TGTGCCAGCAGCGGAGATGGAGATACGCAGTATTTT. The V and J genes are TRBV9 and TRBJ2-3; D ambiguous. The CDR3 has 12 amino acids. Germline-derived CDR1 and CDR2 are SGDLS and YYNGEE. Trimming took 3 bases from V and 5 from J, leaving 7 bases between them.

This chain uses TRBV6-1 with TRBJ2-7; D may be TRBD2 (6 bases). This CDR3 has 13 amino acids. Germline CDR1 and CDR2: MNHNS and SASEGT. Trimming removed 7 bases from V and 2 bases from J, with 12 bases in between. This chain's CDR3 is CASTGTLAYEQYF. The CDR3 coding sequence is TGTGCCAGCACCGGGACTCTAGCCTACGAGCAGTACTTC.

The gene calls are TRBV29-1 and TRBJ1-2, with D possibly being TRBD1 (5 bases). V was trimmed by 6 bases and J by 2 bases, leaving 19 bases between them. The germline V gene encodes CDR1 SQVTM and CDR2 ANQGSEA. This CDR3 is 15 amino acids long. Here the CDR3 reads CSVGEYDGKNYGYTF. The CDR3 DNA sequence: TGCAGCGTGGGGGAATACGACGGAAAGAACTATGGCTACACCTTC.

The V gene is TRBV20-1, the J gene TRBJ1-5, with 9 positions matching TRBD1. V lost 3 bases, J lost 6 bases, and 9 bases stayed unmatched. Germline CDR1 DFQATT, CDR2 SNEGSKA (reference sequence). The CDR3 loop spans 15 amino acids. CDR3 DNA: TGCAGTGCTAGCCGAAGCACAGGGGGCGGTCAGCCCCAGCATTTT. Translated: CSASRSTGGGQPQHF.

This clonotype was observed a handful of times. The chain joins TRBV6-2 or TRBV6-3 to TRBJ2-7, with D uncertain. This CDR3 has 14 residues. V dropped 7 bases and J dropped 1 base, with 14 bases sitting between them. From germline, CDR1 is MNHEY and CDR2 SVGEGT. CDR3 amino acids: CASTQPEVSYEQYF. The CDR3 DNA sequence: TGTGCCAGCACCCAGCCGGAAGTGTCCTACGAGCAGTACTTC.

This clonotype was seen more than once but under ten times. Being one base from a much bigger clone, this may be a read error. CDR3 residues: CASSVSGDGEQYF. DNA for the CDR3: TGTGCCAGCAGCGTTTCCGGGGATGGGGAGCAGTACTTC. The chain links TRBV7-9 to TRBJ2-7; D is perhaps TRBD2 (5 bases). The germline V gene encodes CDR1 SEHNR and CDR2 FQNEAQ (reference sequence). Between the trimmed V and J ends, which lost 5 bases and 7 bases, there was a span of 15 bases. There are 13 residues in the CDR3.

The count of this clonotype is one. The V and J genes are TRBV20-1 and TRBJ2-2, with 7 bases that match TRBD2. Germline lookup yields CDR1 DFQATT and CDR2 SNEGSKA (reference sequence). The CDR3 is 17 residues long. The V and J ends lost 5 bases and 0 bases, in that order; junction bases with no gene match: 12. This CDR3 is CSALGGGRGTNTGELFF. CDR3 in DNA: TGCAGTGCTCTCGGCGGCGGGAGAGGAACGAACACCGGGGAGCTGTTTTTT.

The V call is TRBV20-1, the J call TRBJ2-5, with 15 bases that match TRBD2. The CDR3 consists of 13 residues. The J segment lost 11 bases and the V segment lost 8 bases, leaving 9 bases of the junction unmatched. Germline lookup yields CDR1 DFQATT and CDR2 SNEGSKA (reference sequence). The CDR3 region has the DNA TGCAGTACCGGGACTAGCGGGAGGTGTGAGCAGTACTTC. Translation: CSTGTSGRCEQYF.

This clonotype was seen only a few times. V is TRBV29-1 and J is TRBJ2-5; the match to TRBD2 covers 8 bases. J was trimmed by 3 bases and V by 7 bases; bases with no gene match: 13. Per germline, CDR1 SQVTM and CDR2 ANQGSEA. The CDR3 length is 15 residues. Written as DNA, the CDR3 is TGCAGCGCCTCAAGTCGGACTAGCTTCGAAGAGACCCAGTACTTC. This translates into CSASSRTSFEETQYF.

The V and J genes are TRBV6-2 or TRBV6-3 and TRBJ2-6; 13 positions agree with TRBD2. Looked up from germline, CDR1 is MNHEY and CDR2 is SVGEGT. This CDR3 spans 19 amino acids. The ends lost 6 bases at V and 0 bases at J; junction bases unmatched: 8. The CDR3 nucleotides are TGTGCCAGCAGCTCTCGGACTAGCGGGAGTTACTCTGGGGCCAACGTCCTGACTTTC. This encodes CASSSRTSGSYSGANVLTF.

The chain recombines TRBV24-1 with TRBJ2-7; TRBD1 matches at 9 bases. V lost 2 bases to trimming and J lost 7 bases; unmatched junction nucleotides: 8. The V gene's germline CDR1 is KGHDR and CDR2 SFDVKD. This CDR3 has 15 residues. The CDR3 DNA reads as TGTGCCACCAGTGATTCCGGGACAGGGAACAATGAGCAGTACTTC. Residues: CATSDSGTGNNEQYF.

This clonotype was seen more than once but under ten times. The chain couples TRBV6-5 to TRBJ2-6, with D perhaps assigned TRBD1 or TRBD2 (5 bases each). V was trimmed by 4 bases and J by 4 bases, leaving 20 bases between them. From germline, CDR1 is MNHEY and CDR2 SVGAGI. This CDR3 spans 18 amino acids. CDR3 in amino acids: CASSLAPGTYPGANVLTF. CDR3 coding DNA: TGTGCCAGCAGTTTGGCCCCCGGGACGTACCCCGGGGCCAACGTCCTGACTTTC.

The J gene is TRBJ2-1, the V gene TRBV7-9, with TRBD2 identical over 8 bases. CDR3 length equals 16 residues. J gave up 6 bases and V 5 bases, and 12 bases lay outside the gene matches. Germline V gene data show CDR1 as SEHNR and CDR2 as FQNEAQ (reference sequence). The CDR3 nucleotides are TGTGCCAGCAGCCCGGCGGGAGGACTAGTCATCAATGAGCAGTTCTTC. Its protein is CASSPAGGLVINEQFF.